The 26 T cell receptor beta chains in this list originate from one sample, sequenced in a study of memory CD4+ T cells and cytomegalovirus serostatus (dated by TCRdb to the late 2010s). The library was generated by the immunoSEQ multiplex PCR assay. TCRdb mirrors the immuneACCESS table, restricted to in-frame sequences. Some clones are absent from its copies; in checked studies, under half trace to an unresolved V gene, and the reason for the others is unknown. The sample table holds around 53,000 clones, of which 80% were seen once. The top ten constitute about 1.4% of the sample. A FACSAria II was used to sort memory CD4+ T cells, defined as single viable CD3+CD4+CD8-CD45RO+ cells. Sequenced material: memory CD4+ T cells from blood. The receptors derive from an adult in good health and CMV-seropositive.

The genes are TRBV4-1 and TRBJ2-3; D tentatively fits TRBD1 or TRBD2 (5 bases each). CDR3 length: 15 residues. Germline assignment: CDR1 MGHRA and CDR2 YSYEKL. V lost 0 bases and J 6 bases, leaving 13 bases between the germline ends. Here the CDR3 reads CASSQDGASRDTQYF. In DNA, the CDR3 is TGCGCCAGCAGCCAAGACGGGGCGTCCAGGGATACGCAGTATTTT.

This clone was detected only a few times. The rearrangement links TRBV5-1 to TRBJ2-1; 10 bases match TRBD2. This CDR3 has 20 amino acids. V gave up 4 bases and J gave up 0 bases; unmatched junction bases: 16. Germline CDR1 and CDR2: SGHRS and YFSETQ. CDR3 sequence reads: CASSQPGTSVRTGSYNEQFF. CDR3 sequence (DNA): TGCGCCAGCAGCCAACCCGGGACTAGCGTGAGAACTGGCTCCTACAATGAGCAGTTCTTC.

This rearrangement joins TRBV5-1 to TRBJ2-7; tentative D call: TRBD2 (5 bases). The germline V gene has CDR1 SGHRS and CDR2 YFSETQ. CDR3 length: 12 residues. Trimming pared 4 bases from V and 7 bases from J, leaving 12 bases between. CDR3 sequence reads: CASSHSEREQYF. Here the CDR3 DNA reads TGCGCCAGCAGCCATTCGGAGCGGGAGCAGTACTTC.

V is TRBV7-9 and J is TRBJ2-5; no clear D. The length of the CDR3 is 14 residues. Trimming stripped 5 bases from V and 0 bases from J, with 10 bases between. Germline V CDR1 and CDR2: SEHNR, FQNEAQ (reference sequence). The CDR3 loop reads CASSASRDQETQYF. Here the CDR3 DNA reads TGTGCCAGCAGCGCCTCCAGAGACCAAGAGACCCAGTACTTC.

In this sample, this clone turned up a few times. DNA of the CDR3: TGTGCCAGCAGCGCGGACGGGAGGGCTCAGCAGTACTTC. Translating it yields CASSADGRAQQYF. This chain uses TRBV6-1 with TRBJ2-7; 8 bases map to TRBD2. The V segment lost 6 bases and the J segment 8 bases; nucleotides outside the gene matches: 9. This CDR3 region has 13 residues. Germline loops: CDR1 MNHNS, CDR2 SASEGT.

Comment on this clone: Its ends do not fully match the called genes, so a read error is possible. The gene calls are TRBV19 and TRBJ1-5; 10 nucleotides match TRBD1. Looked up from germline, CDR1 is LNHDA and CDR2 is SQIVND (reference sequence). This CDR3 is built from 14 residues. CDR3 nucleotides: TGTGCCAGCAGTACCGGACAGGGGGATCAGCCCCAGCATTTT. Translating it yields CASSTGQGDQPQHF.

The CDR3 DNA reads TGTGCCAGCAGCTTAGGCAGGGCTAAACTGAACACTGAAGCTTTCTTT. Its protein product is CASSLGRAKLNTEAFF. The V call is TRBV7-2, the J call TRBJ1-1; D may be TRBD1 (5 bases). V was cut by 1 base and J by 0 bases, with 12 bases left in between. The length of the CDR3 is 16 residues. Germline V gene lookup returns CDR1 SGHTA and CDR2 FQGNSA.

The chain uses TRBV15 and TRBJ1-1; D uncertain. The germline V gene has CDR1 LNHNV and CDR2 YYDKDF (reference sequence). V was clipped by 5 bases and J by 3 bases, with 13 bases between them. The CDR3 has 14 amino acids. The CDR3 DNA follows: TGTGCCACCAGCGTAGATGTTCGGGACACTGAAGCTTTCTTT. It codes for CATSVDVRDTEAFF.

This rearrangement joins TRBV28 to TRBJ1-3; D remains unclear. In germline, CDR1 is MDHEN, CDR2 SYDVKM. This CDR3 is built from 16 residues. Trimming removed 4 bases from V and 1 base from J, with 14 bases in between. As DNA, the CDR3 is TGTGCCAGCAGTTCCTACCCCATGGCTTCTGGAAACACCATATATTTT. This gives the protein CASSSYPMASGNTIYF.

There are a few counts of this clone. V usage is TRBV6-1 and J usage is TRBJ2-7; 8 bases fit TRBD1. J was trimmed by 0 bases and V by 6 bases; bases with no gene match: 7. CDR1 is MNHNS, CDR2 SASEGT, per germline. The CDR3 totals 15 residues. CDR3 amino acids: CASRHDTGGSYEQYF. The CDR3, as DNA: TGTGCCAGCAGGCACGATACAGGGGGCTCCTACGAGCAGTACTTC.

This chain connects TRBV9 to TRBJ2-5; TRBD1 aligns across 10 bases. CDR1 SGDLS and CDR2 YYNGEE come from the germline V gene. The CDR3 totals 16 residues. After removal of 0 bases from V and 4 bases from J, the junction contained 6 bases not matched to a gene. The CDR3 loop is CASSVAGQGQGETQYF. The DNA for the CDR3 is TGTGCCAGCAGCGTAGCGGGACAGGGGCAGGGAGAGACCCAGTACTTC.

Written as DNA, the CDR3 is TGCGCCAGCAGCCCCAAGGGACAGCTCTATGGCTACACCTTC. Amino acids: CASSPKGQLYGYTF. V usage is TRBV5-1 and J usage is TRBJ1-2, with TRBD1 matching over 7 bases. Trimming removed 4 bases from V and 4 bases from J; junction bases left unmatched: 7. CDR3 length equals 14 residues. The germline CDR1 and CDR2 sequences are SGHRS and YFSETQ.

The chain carries TRBV7-8 and TRBJ1-6; D is perhaps TRBD1 (6 bases). The germline V gene has CDR1 SGHVS and CDR2 FQNEAQ. Deletions cut 4 bases from V and 3 bases from J, with 13 bases between. The CDR3 is 16 amino acids. Written as DNA, the CDR3 is TGTGCCAGCAGCTCGCAGGGGCGTTACTATAATTCACCCCTCCACTTT. It specifies CASSSQGRYYNSPLHF.

The rearrangement links TRBV5-6 to TRBJ2-7; 7 bases align to TRBD2. After removal of 4 bases from V and 7 bases from J, the junction contained 14 bases not matched to a gene. This CDR3 contains 15 residues. Germline CDR1 reads SGHDT; CDR2 reads YYEEEE. The CDR3 sequence is CASSGLGGTDGEQYF. The CDR3 DNA reads as TGTGCCAGCAGCGGACTAGGAGGTACCGATGGAGAGCAGTACTTC.

This sequence joins TRBV6-6 and TRBJ2-7; a weak D match, TRBD2 (6 bases). Looked up from germline, CDR1 is MNHNY and CDR2 is SVGAGI (reference sequence). V lost 6 bases to trimming and J lost 5 bases, with 23 bases between them. This CDR3 is 16 amino acids long. CDR3 amino acids: CASRATRGAQAHEQYF. CDR3 nucleotides: TGTGCCAGCAGAGCCACACGCGGGGCCCAGGCCCACGAGCAGTACTTC.

This chain uses TRBV7-8 with TRBJ2-5; 10 bases fit TRBD1. V was pared by 0 bases and J by 7 bases, with 5 bases of the junction left unmatched. The CDR3 has 15 amino acids. Germline CDR1 SGHVS, CDR2 FQNEAQ. The CDR3: CASSLAGTGVGTQYF. The DNA for the CDR3 is TGTGCCAGCAGCTTAGCCGGGACAGGGGTGGGGACCCAGTACTTC.

The V call is TRBV30, the J call TRBJ1-4; D possibly corresponds to TRBD1 (5 bases). V lost 8 bases and J lost 4, with 11 bases in between. Germline CDR1 and CDR2: GTSNPN and SVGIG (reference sequence). CDR3 length equals 12 residues. CDR3 protein: CALGALNEKLFF. The CDR3 coding sequence is TGTGCCCTTGGGGCGCTTAATGAAAAACTGTTTTTT. Drawing the rest from reference TRBV30 and TRBJ1-4, the complete variable domain is SQTIHQWPATLVQPVGSPLSLECTVEGTSNPNLYWYRQAAGRGLQLLFYSVGIGQISSEVPQNLSASRPQDRQFILSSKKLLLSDSGFYLCALGALNEKLFFGSGTQLSVL.

The chain couples TRBV11-1 to TRBJ1-1; D ambiguous. Germline V CDR1 and CDR2: SGHAT, FQDESV (reference sequence). This CDR3 comprises 15 residues. The V end lost 1 base, the J end lost 4 bases, and 13 bases lay between the germline ends. The CDR3 loop is CASSLGRTTATEAFF. The DNA for the CDR3 is TGTGCCAGCAGCTTAGGGAGGACTACGGCCACTGAAGCTTTCTTT.

The chain links TRBV6-5 to TRBJ1-5, with D maybe TRBD1 (6 bases). Germline CDR1 reads MNHEY; CDR2 reads SVGAGI. The CDR3 loop spans 14 amino acids. The V end lost 6 bases, the J end lost 0 bases, and 9 bases lay between the germline ends. The CDR3 is CASSRGGSNQPQHF. The CDR3 DNA reads as TGTGCCAGCAGCAGGGGTGGTAGCAATCAGCCCCAGCATTTT.

The chain carries TRBV5-3 and TRBJ2-3; 8 nucleotides line up with TRBD2. TRBV5-3 is an ORF for which the function is uncertain. The CDR3 runs 19 residues. Unmatched junction bases numbered 13, after V lost 1 base and J lost 0 bases. The CDR3 protein is CARSLKAGAPHLSTDTQYF. The CDR3, as DNA: TGTGCCAGAAGCTTGAAAGCGGGAGCGCCTCATCTTAGCACAGATACGCAGTATTTT.

For this clone: Given the absence of the conserved phenylalanine or tryptophan at the CDR3 end, a read error is likely. The DNA is left out, because the CDR3 cannot be placed on it with certainty; the CDR3 is given as TCRdb lists it. V usage is TRBV4-1 and J usage is TRBJ1-4; the table calls TRBD1, which could not be checked here. The CDR3 adds up to 9 amino acids, both ends counted. CDR1 is MGHRA and CDR2 is YSYEKL in the germline V gene. This chain's CDR3 is CASNTTKGS.

The chain recombines TRBV27 with TRBJ2-5, with a weak D call TRBD1 (5 bases). V was clipped by 5 bases and J by 5 bases, with 18 bases between them. Germline CDR1 MNHEY, CDR2 SMNVEV (reference sequence). This CDR3 has 15 residues. The CDR3 bases are TGTGCCAGCAGTCGACAGTCCGCAGAATGGGAGACCCAGTACTTC. Translation: CASSRQSAEWETQYF.

The V call is TRBV2, the J call TRBJ2-1; 7 bases fit TRBD2. Germline V gives CDR1 SNHLY, CDR2 FYNNEI. V lost 4 bases, J lost 4 bases, and 10 bases stayed unmatched. The CDR3 has 16 amino acids. The CDR3 region is CASSGNRASGYNEQFF. The CDR3 coding sequence is TGTGCCAGCAGTGGGAACCGGGCTAGCGGATACAATGAGCAGTTCTTC.

This clone appeared a single time. The chain carries TRBV19 and TRBJ1-5, with 8 bases fitting TRBD1. The CDR3 is 15 residues long. Germline V gene data show CDR1 as LNHDA and CDR2 as SQIVND (reference sequence). V lost 2 bases, J lost 7 bases, and 7 bases stayed unmatched. This chain's CDR3 is CASSIYGTGGQPQHF. CDR3 nucleotides: TGTGCCAGTAGTATATACGGGACAGGTGGGCAGCCCCAGCATTTT.

The J gene is TRBJ1-2, the V gene TRBV7-8, with D perhaps TRBD1 (6 bases). From germline, CDR1 is SGHVS and CDR2 FQNEAQ. Trimming removed 5 bases from V and 2 bases from J, with 9 bases in between. The CDR3 covers 13 residues. CDR3 DNA sequence: TGTGCCAGCAGCACGGACAGAAACTATGGCTACACCTTC. This sequence encodes CASSTDRNYGYTF.

This rearrangement joins TRBV5-1 to TRBJ2-3; possible D gene TRBD2, 6 bases. CDR1 and CDR2 (germline): SGHRS, YFSETQ. The CDR3 totals 13 residues. V shed 5 bases and J shed 2 bases, with 9 bases lying between them. This CDR3 is CASRRGTTDTQYF. The CDR3 DNA follows: TGCGCCAGCAGGCGGGGAACCACAGATACGCAGTATTTT.